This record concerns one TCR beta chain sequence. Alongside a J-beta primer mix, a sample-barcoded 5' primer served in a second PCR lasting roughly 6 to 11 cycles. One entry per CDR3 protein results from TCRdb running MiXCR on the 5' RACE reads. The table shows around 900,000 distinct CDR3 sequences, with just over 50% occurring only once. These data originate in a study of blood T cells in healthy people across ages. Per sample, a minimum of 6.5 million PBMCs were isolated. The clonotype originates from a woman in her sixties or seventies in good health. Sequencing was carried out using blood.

CDR3 sequence (DNA): TGCGCCAGCAAAGGACTAGCGGGAAGAGCAGATACGCAGTATTTT. It is translated as CASKGLAGRADTQYF. The chain joins TRBV5-1 to TRBJ2-3; TRBD2 agrees at 12 bases. The V and J ends lost 6 bases and 4 bases, in that order; junction bases with no gene match: 6. Germline CDR1 is SGHRS and CDR2 is YFSETQ. The CDR3 totals 15 residues.